A single sample gave rise to the 5 T cell receptor beta chains below, sequenced in a study of cytomegalovirus exposure and HLA in healthy donors. Primers: 60 Vbeta forward and 13 Jbeta reverse. Repertoires were generated with immunoSEQ multiplex PCR, while TCRdb's copy carries only in-frame clones and drops some. The table shows approximately 110,000 clones, with 77% occurring only once. Specimen: PBMCs. These receptors were obtained from a human donor in good health.

This clone has more than one count but fewer than ten. The rearrangement links TRBV7-5 to TRBJ2-5; TRBD2, the table's D call, was not compared with the DNA. TRBV7-5 is a known pseudogene. CDR3 size: 15 residues. Written as DNA, the CDR3 is TGTGTCAGAAGCTTCGCTCGGGCTAGCGGAGAGACCCAGTACTTC. It is translated as CVRSFARASGETQYF.

This chain connects TRBV5-1 to TRBJ2-2; D uncertain. Germline CDR1 reads SGHRS; CDR2 reads YFSETQ. V lost 9 bases, J lost 0 bases, and 12 bases lay in between. The CDR3 extends over 14 amino acids. Here the CDR3 DNA reads TGCGCCACACATCTGTCCGCGAACACCGGGGAGCTGTTTTTT. Translated, it gives CATHLSANTGELFF.

The chain is built from TRBV11-2 and TRBJ2-1; the D gene is possibly TRBD2 (5 bases). V dropped 1 base and J dropped 10 bases, with 17 bases sitting between them. The CDR3 length is 15 residues. Germline CDR1 reads SGHAT; CDR2 reads FQNNGV. Here the CDR3 DNA reads TGTGCCAGCAGCTTAGCTTCACTAGGGCAAGGGGAGCAGTTCTTC. This translates into CASSLASLGQGEQFF.

The count of this clone is one. The chain combines TRBV6-5 with TRBJ1-4, with D hard to call. Germline V CDR1 and CDR2: MNHEY, SVGAGI. Trimming left V 0 bases short and J 8 bases short, with 10 bases between. This CDR3 has 14 amino acids. As DNA, the CDR3 is TGTGCCAGCAGTTACTCTCGGTCCGCCGAAAAACTGTTTTTT. Translating it yields CASSYSRSAEKLFF.

The CDR3 here is CATNSGQGYEKLFF. In DNA, the CDR3 is TGTGCCACCAATTCGGGACAGGGCTACGAAAAACTGTTTTTT. This chain connects TRBV15 to TRBJ1-4; 9 bases are a match to TRBD1. The CDR3 length is 14 residues. Germline CDR1 is LNHNV and CDR2 is YYDKDF (reference sequence). The junction had 8 bases not matched to a gene; V was cut back by 7 bases and J by 8 bases.